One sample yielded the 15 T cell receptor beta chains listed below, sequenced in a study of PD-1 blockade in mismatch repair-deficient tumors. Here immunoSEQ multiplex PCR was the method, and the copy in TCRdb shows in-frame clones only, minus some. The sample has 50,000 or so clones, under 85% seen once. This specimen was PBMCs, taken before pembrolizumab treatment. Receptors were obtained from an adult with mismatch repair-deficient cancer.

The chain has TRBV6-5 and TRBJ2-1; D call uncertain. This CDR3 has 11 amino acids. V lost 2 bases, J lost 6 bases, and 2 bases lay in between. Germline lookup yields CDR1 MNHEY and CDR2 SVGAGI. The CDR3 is CASSYLNEQFF. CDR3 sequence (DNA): TGTGCCAGCAGTTACCTCAATGAGCAGTTCTTC.

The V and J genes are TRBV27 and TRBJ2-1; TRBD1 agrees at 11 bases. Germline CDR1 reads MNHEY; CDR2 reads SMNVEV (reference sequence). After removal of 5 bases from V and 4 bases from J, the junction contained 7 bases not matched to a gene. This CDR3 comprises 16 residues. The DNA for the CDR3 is TGTGCCAGCAGTGGGGGGACAGGGGGACGTTACAATGAGCAGTTCTTC. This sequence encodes CASSGGTGGRYNEQFF.

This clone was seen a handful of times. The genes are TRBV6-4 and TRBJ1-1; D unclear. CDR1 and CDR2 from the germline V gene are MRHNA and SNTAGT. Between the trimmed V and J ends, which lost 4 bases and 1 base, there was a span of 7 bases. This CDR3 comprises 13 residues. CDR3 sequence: CASSARANTEAFF. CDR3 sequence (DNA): TGTGCCAGCAGTGCCCGGGCGAACACTGAAGCTTTCTTT.

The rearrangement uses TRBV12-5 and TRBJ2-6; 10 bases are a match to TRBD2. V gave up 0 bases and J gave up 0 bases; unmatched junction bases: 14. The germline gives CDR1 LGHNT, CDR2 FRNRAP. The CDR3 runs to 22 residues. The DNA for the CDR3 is TGTGCTAGTGGTTTGGTATTGGGGTACATAGCGGGAGGTCTCTCTGGGGCCAACGTCCTGACTTTC. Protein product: CASGLVLGYIAGGLSGANVLTF.

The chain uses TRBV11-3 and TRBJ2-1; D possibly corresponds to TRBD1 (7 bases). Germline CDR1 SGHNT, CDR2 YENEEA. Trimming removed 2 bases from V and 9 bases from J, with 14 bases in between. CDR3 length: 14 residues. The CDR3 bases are TGTGCCAGCAGCTTAATCGGAGGGGGCACTGAGCAGTTCTTC. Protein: CASSLIGGGTEQFF.

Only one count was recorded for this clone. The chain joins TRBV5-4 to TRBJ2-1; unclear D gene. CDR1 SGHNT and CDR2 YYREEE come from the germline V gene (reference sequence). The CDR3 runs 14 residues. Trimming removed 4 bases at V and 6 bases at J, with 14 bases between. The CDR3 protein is CASSPDPAPNEQFF. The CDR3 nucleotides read TGTGCCAGCAGCCCAGATCCGGCCCCCAATGAGCAGTTCTTC. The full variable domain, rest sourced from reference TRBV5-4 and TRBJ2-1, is ETGVTQSPTHLIKTRGQQVTLRCSSQSGHNTVSWYQQALGQGPQFIFQYYREEENGRGNFPPRFSGLQFPNYSSELNVNALELDDSALYLCASSPDPAPNEQFFGPGTRLTVL.

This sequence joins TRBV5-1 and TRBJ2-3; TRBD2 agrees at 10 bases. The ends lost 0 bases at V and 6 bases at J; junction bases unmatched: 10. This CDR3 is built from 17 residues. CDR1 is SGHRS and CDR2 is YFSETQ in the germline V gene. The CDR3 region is CASSLEGRTSGGDTQYF. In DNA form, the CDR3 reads TGCGCCAGCAGCTTGGAAGGGCGGACTAGCGGAGGGGATACGCAGTATTTT.

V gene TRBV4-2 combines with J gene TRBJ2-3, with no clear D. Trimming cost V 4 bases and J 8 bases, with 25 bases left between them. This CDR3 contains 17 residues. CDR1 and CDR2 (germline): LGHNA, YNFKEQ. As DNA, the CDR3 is TGTGCCAGCAGCCCTCCGACTCCACCGGCCATCATGGCTACGCAGTATTTT. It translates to CASSPPTPPAIMATQYF.

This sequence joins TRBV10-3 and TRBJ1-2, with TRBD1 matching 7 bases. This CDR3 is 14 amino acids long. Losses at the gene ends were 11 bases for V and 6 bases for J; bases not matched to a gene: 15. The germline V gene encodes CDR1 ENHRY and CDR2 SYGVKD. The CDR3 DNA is TGTGCCGTAGGACAGGACACAACTGTCCATGGCTACACCTTC. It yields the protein CAVGQDTTVHGYTF.

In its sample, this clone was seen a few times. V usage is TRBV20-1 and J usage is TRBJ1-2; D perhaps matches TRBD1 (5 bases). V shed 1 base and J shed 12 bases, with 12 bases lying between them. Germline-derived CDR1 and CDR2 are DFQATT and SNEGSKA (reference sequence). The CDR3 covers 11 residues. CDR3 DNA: TGCAGTGCTAGAGGGGACCGCGCTAACACCTTC. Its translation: CSARGDRANTF.

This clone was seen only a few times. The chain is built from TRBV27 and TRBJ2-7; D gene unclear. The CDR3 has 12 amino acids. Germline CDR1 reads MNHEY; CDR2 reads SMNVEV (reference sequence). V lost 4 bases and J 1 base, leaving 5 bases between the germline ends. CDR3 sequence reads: CASSSHSYEQYF. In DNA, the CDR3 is TGTGCCAGCAGTTCCCATTCCTACGAGCAGTACTTC.

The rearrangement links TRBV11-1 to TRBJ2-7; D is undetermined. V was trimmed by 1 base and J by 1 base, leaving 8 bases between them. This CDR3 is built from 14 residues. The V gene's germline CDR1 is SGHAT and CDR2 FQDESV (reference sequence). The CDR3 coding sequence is TGTGCCAGCAGCTTAGAGGGCGATTCCTACGAGCAGTACTTC. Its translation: CASSLEGDSYEQYF. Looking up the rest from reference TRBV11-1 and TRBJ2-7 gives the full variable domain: EAEVAQSPRYKITEKSQAVAFWCDPISGHATLYWYRQILGQGPELLVQFQDESVVDDSQLPKDRFSAERLKGVDSTLKIQPAELGDSAMYLCASSLEGDSYEQYFGPGTRLTVT.

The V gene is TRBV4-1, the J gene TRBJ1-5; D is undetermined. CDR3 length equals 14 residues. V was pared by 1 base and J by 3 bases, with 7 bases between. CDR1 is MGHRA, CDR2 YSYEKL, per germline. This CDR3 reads CASSQGVLNQPQHF. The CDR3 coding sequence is TGCGCCAGCAGCCAAGGGGTCCTCAATCAGCCCCAGCATTTT.

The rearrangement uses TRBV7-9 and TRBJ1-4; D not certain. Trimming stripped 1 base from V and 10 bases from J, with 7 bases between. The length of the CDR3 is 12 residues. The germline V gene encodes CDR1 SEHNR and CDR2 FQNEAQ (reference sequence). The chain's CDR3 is CASSLESGKLFF. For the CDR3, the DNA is TGTGCCAGCAGCTTAGAATCAGGAAAACTGTTTTTT.

The CDR3 reads CASSTGLAGGPREQFF. In DNA, the CDR3 is TGTGCCAGTAGTACGGGACTAGCGGGAGGGCCGAGGGAGCAGTTCTTC. The gene calls are TRBV19 and TRBJ2-1; 16 nucleotides align to TRBD2. The CDR3 loop spans 16 amino acids. The germline V gene has CDR1 LNHDA and CDR2 SQIVND (reference sequence). The trim removed 4 bases at V and 10 bases at J, leaving 7 bases unmatched.